One sample yielded the 20 T cell receptor beta chains listed below, sequenced in a study of T-cell memory formation after mild COVID-19. TCRdb re-called the 5' RACE reads through MiXCR, storing one row per CDR3 protein. There are about 130,000 distinct CDR3 sequences in the sample; less than 6.5% occur only once, and over 2% lies in the top ten. The sample was PBMCs or a T cell subset sorted from them (not recorded which). These receptors were collected from an adult woman who had mild COVID-19 (a few samples of this study predate the infection). Cell type and time point are not known.

This chain links TRBV29-1 with TRBJ1-2; D gene uncertain. The CDR3 runs 11 residues. The V end lost 5 bases, the J end lost 4 bases, and 8 bases lay between the germline ends. CDR1 and CDR2 from the germline V gene are SQVTM and ANQGSEA. The CDR3 bases are TGCAGCGTTTATTCTAGCTATGGCTACACCTTC. Its translation: CSVYSSYGYTF.

This clonotype was picked up a small number of times. The V and J genes are TRBV7-2 and TRBJ2-1; 7 bases match TRBD1. Trimming removed 0 bases from V and 12 bases from J; junction bases left unmatched: 5. The CDR3 loop spans 13 amino acids. Germline loops: CDR1 SGHTA, CDR2 FQGNSA. In DNA, the CDR3 is TGTGCCAGCAGCTTAGCCTTGACAGGGTGGCAGTTCTTC. Its protein product is CASSLALTGWQFF.

There are many counts of this clonotype. The chain recombines TRBV5-1 with TRBJ2-2; D unclear. The CDR3 runs 15 residues. Germline CDR1 SGHRS, CDR2 YFSETQ. Between the trimmed V and J ends, which lost 0 bases and 2 bases, there was a span of 8 bases. The chain's CDR3 is CASSLEQLNTGELFF. In DNA form, the CDR3 reads TGCGCCAGCAGCTTGGAACAGCTAAACACCGGGGAGCTGTTTTTT.

This clonotype occurred many times. The rearrangement joins TRBV7-9 to TRBJ2-1, with D uncertain. The CDR3 consists of 15 residues. Trimming removed 4 bases at V and 9 bases at J, with 19 bases between. CDR1 and CDR2 from the germline V gene are SEHNR and FQNEAQ (reference sequence). The CDR3 coding sequence is TGTGCCAGCAGCTCAGAGAATTCCGCCCACACTGAGCAGTTCTTC. It codes for CASSSENSAHTEQFF.

This clonotype was detected many times. This chain joins TRBV7-2 and TRBJ2-4, with 8 bases fitting TRBD1. The CDR3 consists of 14 residues. Germline CDR1 is SGHTA and CDR2 is FQGNSA. Trimming cost V 4 bases and J 7 bases; bases outside gene matches: 6. The CDR3 reads CASSSFTGGNIQYF. DNA of the CDR3: TGTGCCAGCAGCTCATTTACAGGGGGTAACATTCAGTACTTC. Drawing the rest from reference TRBV7-2 and TRBJ2-4, the complete variable domain is GAGVSQSPSNKVTEKGKDVELRCDPISGHTALYWYRQSLGQGLEFLIYFQGNSAPDKSGLPSDRFSAERTGGSVSTLTIQRTQQEDSAVYLCASSSFTGGNIQYFGAGTRLSVL.

This chain connects TRBV10-3 to TRBJ2-7; 8 bases are shared with TRBD1. Germline values: CDR1 ENHRY, CDR2 SYGVKD. The ends lost 5 bases at V and 3 bases at J; junction bases unmatched: 6. This CDR3 spans 14 amino acids. Here the CDR3 reads CAISTGTGYYEQYF. The CDR3 DNA reads TGTGCCATCAGTACCGGGACAGGCTACTACGAGCAGTACTTC.

This clonotype came up many times. The chain employs TRBV5-6 and TRBJ2-6, with D uncertain. Germline loops: CDR1 SGHDT, CDR2 YYEEEE. The V and J ends lost 3 bases and 0 bases respectively, with 7 bases between them. The CDR3 runs to 15 residues. The CDR3 region is CASSSRTSGANVLTF. The CDR3 region has the DNA TGTGCCAGCAGCTCCCGGACCTCTGGGGCCAACGTCCTGACTTTC.

This sequence joins TRBV7-7 and TRBJ2-1; D is unresolved. The germline gives CDR1 SSHAT, CDR2 FNYEAQ (reference sequence). The CDR3 is 14 amino acids. Trimming left V 5 bases short and J 6 bases short, with 14 bases between. The CDR3 nucleotides read TGTGCCAGCAGCCCCGGCCCAGGAGCCAATGAGCAGTTCTTC. It encodes CASSPGPGANEQFF.

A few counts support this clonotype. The chain links TRBV7-9 to TRBJ2-2; the match to TRBD1 covers 9 bases. The germline V gene has CDR1 SEHNR and CDR2 FQNEAQ (reference sequence). V shed 5 bases and J 0 bases; nucleotides not matched to a gene: 7. CDR3 length equals 17 residues. CDR3 DNA sequence: TGTGCCAGCAGCCCCGGACAGGGGAACACGAACACCGGGGAGCTGTTTTTT. This translates into CASSPGQGNTNTGELFF. The full variable domain, its missing parts supplied by reference TRBV7-9 and TRBJ2-2, is DTGVSQNPRHKITKRGQNVTFRCDPISEHNRLYWYRQTLGQGPEFLTYFQNEAQLEKSRLLSDRFSAERPKGSFSTLEIQRTEQGDSAMYLCASSPGQGNTNTGELFFGEGSRLTVL.

This clonotype was seen only a few times. The V and J genes are TRBV3-1 and TRBJ1-6; D uncertain. Germline values: CDR1 LGHDT, CDR2 YNNKEL (reference sequence). V was pared by 1 base and J by 9 bases, with 13 bases between. The CDR3 has 15 residues. CDR3 bases: TGTGCCAGCAGCCAAGTCACGGTAATGGGTTCACCCCTCCACTTT. Translating it yields CASSQVTVMGSPLHF. Full variable domain (rest looked up from reference TRBV3-1 and TRBJ1-6): DTAVSQTPKYLVTQMGNDKSIKCEQNLGHDTMYWYKQDSKKFLKIMFSYNNKELIINETVPNRFSPKSPDKAHLNLHINSLELGDSAVYFCASSQVTVMGSPLHFGNGTRLTVT.

Ten or more counts support this clonotype. The chain employs TRBV20-1 and TRBJ1-6; 9 bases map to TRBD1. CDR1 DFQATT and CDR2 SNEGSKA come from the germline V gene (reference sequence). V gave up 1 base and J gave up 6 bases; unmatched junction bases: 4. The length of the CDR3 is 15 residues. The CDR3 nucleotides read TGCAGTGCTAGAGGGGGGGACAGGGTTAATTCACCCCTCCACTTT. As protein: CSARGGDRVNSPLHF.

In its sample, this clonotype was seen many times. The V call is TRBV6-2 or TRBV6-3, the J call TRBJ1-4; D might be TRBD1 (6 bases). The CDR3 contains 16 residues. The germline gives CDR1 MNHEY, CDR2 SVGEGT. Trimming took off 7 bases at V and 3 bases at J, with 18 bases between the two ends. CDR3 residues: CASTRDKLPPNEKLFF. The CDR3 DNA is TGTGCCAGCACCCGGGACAAGCTTCCGCCTAATGAAAAACTGTTTTTT.

This clonotype was picked up many times. CDR3 in DNA: TGTGCCAGCAGTGTCGGGGAGCTAAATGAAAAACTGTTTTTT. Protein sequence: CASSVGELNEKLFF. The chain uses TRBV12-3 or TRBV12-4 and TRBJ1-4; no clear D. The CDR3 has 14 amino acids. V lost 5 bases and J 5 bases, leaving 12 bases between the germline ends.

This clonotype has just a few counts. The V call is TRBV2, the J call TRBJ2-7; D might be TRBD2 (5 bases). Germline lookup yields CDR1 SNHLY and CDR2 FYNNEI. Trimming removed 4 bases at V and 7 bases at J, with 11 bases between. The CDR3 is 12 residues long. CDR3 nucleotide sequence: TGTGCCAGCAGTGTAACACCGGGAGAGCAGTACTTC. This codes for CASSVTPGEQYF.

This clonotype was detected only a few times. V gene TRBV6-1 combines with J gene TRBJ1-5; unclear D gene. Trimming took off 6 bases at V and 1 base at J, with 10 bases between the two ends. This CDR3 comprises 14 residues. Germline CDR1 MNHNS, CDR2 SASEGT. The CDR3 nucleotides are TGTGCCAGCAGCCAGTTCGGAAGCAATCAGCCCCAGCATTTT. Amino acids: CASSQFGSNQPQHF.

The gene calls are TRBV3-1 and TRBJ2-7; either TRBD1 or TRBD2 may supply D (5 bases each). The V gene lost 5 bases and the J gene lost 6 bases, with 14 bases spanning the gap. Germline assignment: CDR1 LGHDT and CDR2 YNNKEL (reference sequence). The CDR3 length is 13 residues. The CDR3 spells CASSNGPGSEQYF. In nucleotides, the CDR3 is TGTGCCAGCAGCAACGGACCAGGGAGCGAGCAGTACTTC.

The chain links TRBV2 to TRBJ1-2; D call uncertain. Germline V lookup: CDR1 SNHLY, CDR2 FYNNEI. The CDR3 consists of 12 residues. Trimming left V 3 bases short and J 4 bases short, with 6 bases between. The CDR3 loop reads CASSESTYGYTF. The CDR3 region has the DNA TGTGCCAGCAGTGAGTCCACCTATGGCTACACCTTC.

This clonotype was observed a single time. V and J are TRBV7-9 and TRBJ2-7; D gene unclear. The V gene lost 1 base and the J gene lost 0 bases, with 16 bases spanning the gap. This CDR3 comprises 17 residues. Germline CDR1 and CDR2: SEHNR and FQNEAQ (reference sequence). The CDR3 loop is CASSLGSRPVNSYEQYF. The CDR3 DNA reads as TGTGCCAGCAGCTTAGGCTCACGCCCCGTCAACTCCTACGAGCAGTACTTC.

Only a few counts were recorded for this clonotype. This chain uses TRBV20-1 with TRBJ1-5; D uncertain. V was clipped by 5 bases and J by 1 base, with 9 bases between them. Germline V gives CDR1 DFQATT, CDR2 SNEGSKA (reference sequence). The CDR3 has 13 amino acids. CDR3 nucleotide sequence: TGCAGTGCTGCCCGCGACAGCAATCAGCCCCAGCATTTT. It specifies CSAARDSNQPQHF.

The chain combines TRBV9 with TRBJ2-1, with D perhaps TRBD2 (6 bases). This CDR3 is 15 amino acids long. Trimming removed 0 bases from V and 13 bases from J, with 20 bases in between. Germline V CDR1 and CDR2: SGDLS, YYNGEE. CDR3 in amino acids: CASSVGRGRYPLQFF. Here the CDR3 DNA reads TGTGCCAGCAGCGTAGGGCGGGGACGTTACCCCTTACAGTTCTTC.